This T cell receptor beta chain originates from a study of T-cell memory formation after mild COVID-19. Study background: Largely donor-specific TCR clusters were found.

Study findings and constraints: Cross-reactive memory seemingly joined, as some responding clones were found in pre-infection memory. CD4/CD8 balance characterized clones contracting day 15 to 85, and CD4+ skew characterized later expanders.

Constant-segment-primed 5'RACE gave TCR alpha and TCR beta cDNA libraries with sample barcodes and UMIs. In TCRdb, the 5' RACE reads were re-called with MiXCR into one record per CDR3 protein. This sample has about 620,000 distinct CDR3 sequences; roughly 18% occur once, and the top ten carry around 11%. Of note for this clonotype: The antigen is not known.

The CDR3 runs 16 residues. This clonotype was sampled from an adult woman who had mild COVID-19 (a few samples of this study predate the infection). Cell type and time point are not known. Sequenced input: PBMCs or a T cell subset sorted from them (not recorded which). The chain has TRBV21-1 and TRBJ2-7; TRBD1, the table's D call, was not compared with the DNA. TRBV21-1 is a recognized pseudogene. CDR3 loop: CASSTSGQGSSYEQYF. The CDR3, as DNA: TGTGCCAGCAGCACCTCCGGACAGGGAAGCTCCTACGAGCAGTACTTC.